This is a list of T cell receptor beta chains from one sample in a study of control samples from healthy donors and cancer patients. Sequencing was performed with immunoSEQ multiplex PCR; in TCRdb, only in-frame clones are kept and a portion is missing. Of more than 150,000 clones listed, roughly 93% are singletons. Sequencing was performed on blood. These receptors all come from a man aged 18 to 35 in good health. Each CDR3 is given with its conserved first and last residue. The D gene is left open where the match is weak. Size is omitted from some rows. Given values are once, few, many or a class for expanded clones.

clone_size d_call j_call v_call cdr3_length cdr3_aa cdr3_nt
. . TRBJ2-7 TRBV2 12 CASSTYLIEQYF TGTGCCAGCAGTACCTATCTGATCGAGCAGTACTTC
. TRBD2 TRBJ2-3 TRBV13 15 CASSSTGLAADTQYF TGTGCCAGCAGCTCAACGGGACTAGCGGCAGATACGCAGTATTTT
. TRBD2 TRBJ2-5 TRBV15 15 CATSIEWSGVETQYF TGTGCCACCAGCATTGAGTGGAGCGGGGTGGAGACCCAGTACTTC
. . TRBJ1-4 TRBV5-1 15 CASSDASGANEKLFF TGCGCCAGCAGCGACGCCTCGGGAGCTAATGAAAAACTGTTTTTT
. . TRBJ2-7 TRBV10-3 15 CAIRGADPFSYEQYF TGTGCCATCAGAGGGGCAGACCCTTTCTCCTACGAGCAGTACTTC
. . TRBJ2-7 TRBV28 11 CASSQGLFRDF TGTGCCAGCAGCCAGGGACTCTTCAGGGACTTC
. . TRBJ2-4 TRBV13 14 CASSRFAEGNIQYF TGTGCCAGCAGCCGTTTTGCCGAGGGAAACATTCAGTACTTC
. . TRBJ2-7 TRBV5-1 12 CASSFTAYEQYF TGCGCCAGCAGCTTTACAGCCTACGAGCAGTACTTC
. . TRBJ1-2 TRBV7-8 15 CASSLWRTDTYGYTF TGTGCCAGCAGCTTGTGGAGGACGGACACCTATGGCTACACCTTC
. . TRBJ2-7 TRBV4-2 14 CASSQDPSGYEQYF TGTGCCAGCAGCCAAGACCCTTCGGGGTACGAGCAGTACTTC
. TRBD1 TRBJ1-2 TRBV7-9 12 CASTGTGDGYTF TGTGCCAGCACAGGGACAGGGGATGGCTACACCTTC
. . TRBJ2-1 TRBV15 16 CATSPTVGGGYNEQFF TGTGCCACCAGCCCAACGGTAGGAGGGGGCTACAATGAGCAGTTCTTC
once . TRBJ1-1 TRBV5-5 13 CASSLGGDTEAFF TGTGCCAGCAGCTTGGGCGGGGACACTGAAGCTTTCTTT
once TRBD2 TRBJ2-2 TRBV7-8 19 CASSPSRTSADANTGELFF TGTGCCAGCAGCCCTTCTCGGACTAGCGCGGATGCGAACACCGGGGAGCTGTTTTTT
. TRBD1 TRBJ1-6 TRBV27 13 CASSLDRGSPLHF TGTGCCAGCAGTTTGGACAGGGGCTCACCCCTCCACTTT
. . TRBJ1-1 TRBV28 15 CASSLAGAGYTEAFF TGTGCCAGCAGCCTGGCGGGGGCTGGGTACACTGAAGCTTTCTTT
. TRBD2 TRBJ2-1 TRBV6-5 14 CASSTSGGAGEQFF TGTGCCAGCAGTACTAGCGGGGGGGCCGGTGAGCAGTTCTTC
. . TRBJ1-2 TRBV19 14 CASSTLQRSYGYTF TGTGCCAGTAGTACACTCCAGAGGTCCTATGGCTACACCTTC
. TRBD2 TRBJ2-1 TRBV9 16 CASSPPSGGPYNEQFF TGTGCCAGCAGCCCTCCTTCGGGGGGGCCCTACAATGAGCAGTTCTTC
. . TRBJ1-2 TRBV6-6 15 CASSDRRGVNYGYTF TGTGCCAGCAGCGATCGCAGGGGCGTAAACTATGGCTACACCTTC
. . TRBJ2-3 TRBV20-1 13 CSASVQGTDTQYF TGCAGTGCTAGTGTCCAGGGCACAGATACGCAGTATTTT
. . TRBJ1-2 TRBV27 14 CASSFQGTNYGYTF TGTGCCAGCAGTTTTCAGGGCACGAACTATGGCTACACCTTC
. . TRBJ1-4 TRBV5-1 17 CASSLIGSPATNEKLFF TGCGCCAGCAGCTTGATCGGAAGCCCCGCAACTAATGAAAAACTGTTTTTT
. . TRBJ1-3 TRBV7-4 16 CASSFPTASSGNTIYF TGTGCCAGCAGCTTTCCCACCGCAAGCTCTGGAAACACCATATATTTT
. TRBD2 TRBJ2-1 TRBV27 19 CASSLRTSGERLFYNEQFF TGTGCCAGCAGTCTGAGGACTAGCGGGGAGCGGCTATTTTACAATGAGCAGTTCTTC
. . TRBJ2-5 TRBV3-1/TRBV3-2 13 CASSQGRPETQYF TGTGCCAGCAGCCAAGGACGCCCAGAGACCCAGTACTTC
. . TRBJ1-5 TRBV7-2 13 CASSKAQAQPQHF TGTGCCAGCAGCAAGGCCCAGGCTCAGCCCCAGCATTTT
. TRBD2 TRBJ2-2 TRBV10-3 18 CAISVMASGGAGSGELFF TGTGCCATCAGCGTGATGGCTAGCGGGGGGGCAGGGTCCGGGGAGCTGTTTTTT
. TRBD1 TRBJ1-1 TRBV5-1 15 CASSLMGQGHTEAFF TGCGCCAGCAGCTTAATGGGACAGGGTCACACTGAAGCTTTCTTT
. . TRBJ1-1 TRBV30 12 CAWRRGNTEAFF TGTGCCTGGAGGAGGGGGAACACTGAAGCTTTCTTT
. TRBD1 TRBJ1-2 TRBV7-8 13 CASSPDRGNGYTF TGTGCCAGCAGCCCCGACAGGGGGAATGGCTACACCTTC